The rows below give T cell receptor beta chains drawn from one sample of a study of graft-versus-host responses after intestinal transplantation. Profiled with immunoSEQ multiplex PCR; TCRdb holds only in-frame clones, not every one. The table has about 90,000 clones, roughly nine tenths seen once. These receptors are not linked to any known antigen. Sequences were derived from unstimulated CD8+ T cells sorted from spleen or lymph node cells, sampled before intestinal transplant. The receptors derive from a human donor who received an intestinal transplant. Both conserved end residues are part of each CDR3. Each record gives: D gene, CDR3 length, clone size, J gene, V gene, CDR3 protein, CDR3 DNA. A D gene is named only where the DNA matches it firmly. Clone size is given for some rows only: seen once, a few or many times, or a class if the clone is expanded.

TRBD2	16	-	TRBJ2-5	TRBV19	CASSIDIAGGTQTQYF	TGTGCCAGTAGTATAGATATAGCGGGAGGGACCCAGACCCAGTACTTC
-	15	-	TRBJ1-2	TRBV19	CASSMRGAESDGYTF	TGTGCCAGTAGTATGCGGGGGGCTGAGAGCGATGGCTACACCTTC
-	12	-	TRBJ2-7	TRBV5-1	CASSLPAGEQYF	TGCGCCAGCAGTCTCCCGGCGGGGGAGCAGTACTTC
-	18	-	TRBJ2-6	TRBV7-8	CASSLYPQAPSGANVLTF	TGTGCCAGCAGCTTATATCCCCAGGCCCCCTCTGGGGCCAACGTCCTGACTTTC
-	17	few	TRBJ1-3	TRBV4-1	CASSQDPAASSGNTIYF	TGCGCCAGCAGCCAAGATCCGGCTGCTAGCTCTGGAAACACCATATATTTT
-	13	-	TRBJ1-2	TRBV19	CASSPLRGAGYTF	TGTGCCAGTTCACCCCTCCGGGGAGCCGGCTACACCTTC
-	17	-	TRBJ2-3	TRBV5-1	CASSLAWWARMSDTQYF	TGCGCCAGCAGCTTGGCCTGGTGGGCGAGAATGTCAGATACGCAGTATTTT
-	14	-	TRBJ2-3	TRBV7-9	CASSLGLSTDTQYF	TGTGCCAGCAGCTTAGGACTTAGCACAGATACGCAGTATTTT
-	15	-	TRBJ1-2	TRBV6-1	CASSEAITGFNGYTF	TGTGCCAGCAGTGAAGCGATTACAGGGTTCAATGGCTACACCTTC
TRBD1	14	-	TRBJ1-1	TRBV27	CASSRTGLNTEAFF	TGTGCCAGCAGCCGGACAGGGCTGAACACTGAAGCTTTCTTT
TRBD1	16	-	TRBJ1-1	TRBV9	CASSVAGTGGGSEAFF	TGTGCCAGCAGCGTAGCCGGGACAGGGGGCGGGTCTGAAGCTTTCTTT
-	13	-	TRBJ1-5	TRBV28	CASSETREPPQHF	TGTGCCAGCAGTGAAACCAGGGAACCTCCCCAGCATTTT
TRBD1	19	-	TRBJ2-7	TRBV4-3	CASSESVRDRGLLAYEQYF	TGCGCCAGCAGCGAATCAGTCCGGGACAGGGGGCTACTGGCCTACGAGCAGTACTTC
-	20	-	TRBJ1-4	TRBV4-2	CASSQDLREVNHATNEKLFF	TGTGCCAGCAGCCAAGATCTCCGTGAGGTAAACCATGCAACTAATGAAAAACTGTTTTTT
TRBD2	15	-	TRBJ2-1	TRBV28	CASSFPASGYNEQFF	TGTGCCAGCAGTTTTCCGGCTAGCGGCTACAATGAGCAGTTCTTC
-	12	once	TRBJ2-1	TRBV30	CAWSRGNNEQFF	TGTGCCTGGAGTCGGGGAAACAATGAGCAGTTCTTC
-	18	-	TRBJ2-1	TRBV10-2	CASSESVGSASSYNEQFF	TGCGCCAGCAGTGAGTCTGTTGGGAGCGCAAGCTCCTACAATGAGCAGTTCTTC
TRBD2	14	-	TRBJ2-1	TRBV27	CASSNIGTSNEQFF	TGTGCCAGCAGTAATATTGGGACTAGCAATGAGCAGTTCTTC
-	14	-	TRBJ2-7	TRBV5-1	CASSRRGKDYEQYF	TGCGCCAGCAGCCGTCGGGGTAAGGACTACGAGCAGTACTTC
TRBD1	13	-	TRBJ2-3	TRBV6-5	CASSNGQGDTQYF	TGTGCCAGCAGTAACGGACAGGGTGATACGCAGTATTTT
TRBD2	18	-	TRBJ2-7	TRBV19	CASSPRTSGGLFSYEQYF	TGTGCCAGTAGTCCCCGGACTAGCGGGGGCTTATTCTCCTACGAGCAGTACTTC
-	12	-	TRBJ2-7	TRBV10-3	CAISDTGYEQYF	TGTGCCATCAGTGATACGGGCTACGAGCAGTACTTC
TRBD1	17	-	TRBJ2-5	TRBV7-8	CASNLLARGQIQETQYF	TGTGCCAGCAATTTGCTCGCCCGGGGACAGATACAAGAGACCCAGTACTTC
-	15	-	TRBJ1-3	TRBV7-2	CASSARISSGNTIYF	TGTGCCAGCAGCGCCAGGATTTCCTCTGGAAACACCATATATTTT
TRBD2	18	-	TRBJ2-2	TRBV4-2	CASSQESSGSRRAGELFF	TGTGCCAGCAGCCAAGAGAGTAGCGGGAGTAGGCGCGCCGGGGAGCTGTTTTTT
-	13	once	TRBJ1-6	TRBV7-2	CASSLEGGSPLHF	TGTGCCAGCAGCTTAGAGGGGGGGTCACCCCTCCACTTT
TRBD1	19	-	TRBJ1-3	TRBV7-9	CASSTPDGTGGLSGNTIYF	TGTGCCAGCAGCACCCCTGACGGGACAGGTGGTCTCTCTGGAAACACCATATATTTT
TRBD1	14	-	TRBJ2-5	TRBV5-6	CASSVAGGSETQYF	TGTGCCAGCAGCGTGGCAGGGGGCAGCGAGACCCAGTACTTC
TRBD2	16	-	TRBJ2-5	TRBV4-1	CASSPLAGGPAETQYF	TGCGCCAGCAGCCCACTAGCGGGAGGGCCGGCAGAGACCCAGTACTTC
-	15	-	TRBJ2-1	TRBV9	CASSVARVPYNEQFF	TGTGCCAGCAGCGTAGCACGGGTGCCCTACAATGAGCAGTTCTTC
TRBD1	15	-	TRBJ1-1	TRBV27	CASSLGDRVDTEAFF	TGTGCCAGCAGTTTAGGGGACAGGGTGGACACTGAAGCTTTCTTT
-	13	-	TRBJ2-7	TRBV28	CASSWGGAGEQYF	TGTGCCAGCAGTTGGGGGGGGGCGGGCGAGCAGTACTTC
-	15	few	TRBJ2-7	TRBV4-1	CASSQVQRSSYEQYF	TGCGCCAGCAGCCAAGTCCAGCGGAGCTCCTACGAGCAGTACTTC
TRBD2	16	-	TRBJ2-5	TRBV5-6	CASSRVGDYSGETQYF	TGTGCCAGCAGCCGGGTGGGGGACTACAGTGGTGAGACCCAGTACTTC
-	15	-	TRBJ2-2	TRBV7-8	CASSNGGILAGELFF	TGTGCCAGCAGTAATGGGGGGATTCTGGCCGGGGAGCTGTTTTTT
TRBD1	14	-	TRBJ2-7	TRBV15	CATSPRDRNYEQYF	TGTGCCACCAGCCCCCGGGACAGAAACTACGAGCAGTACTTC
TRBD1	17	-	TRBJ1-6	TRBV6-1	CASSEAWTGGYNSPLHF	TGTGCCAGCAGTGAAGCATGGACAGGGGGCTATAATTCACCCCTCCACTTT
TRBD1	14	-	TRBJ1-1	TRBV6-5	CASSTGQTNTEAFF	TGTGCCAGCAGTACGGGACAGACCAACACTGAAGCTTTCTTT
-	14	few	TRBJ1-1	TRBV4-1	CASSQLTQNTEAFF	TGCGCCAGCAGCCAATTAACACAGAACACTGAAGCTTTCTTT
TRBD1	16	-	TRBJ2-4	TRBV7-2	CASSERQGWSGDIQYF	TGTGCCAGCAGCGAGAGACAGGGTTGGAGTGGAGACATTCAGTACTTC
-	14	-	TRBJ2-7	TRBV27	CASSLSGRTYEQYF	TGTGCCAGCAGTTTATCGGGGCGCACCTACGAGCAGTACTTC
TRBD1	13	-	TRBJ2-3	TRBV6-5	CASSYRTGVTQYF	TGTGCCAGCAGTTACCGGACAGGGGTTACGCAGTATTTT
-	15	-	TRBJ2-3	TRBV6-6	CASSYPATGPDTQYF	TGTGCCAGCAGTTACCCCGCTACAGGGCCAGATACGCAGTATTTT
-	14	few	TRBJ2-7	TRBV4-1	CASSLRTPNYEQYF	TGCGCCAGCAGCCTACGGACACCAAACTACGAGCAGTACTTC
TRBD2	14	-	TRBJ2-1	TRBV7-6	CASSLGSSGREQFF	TGTGCCAGCAGCTTAGGGTCTAGCGGGCGAGAGCAGTTCTTC
TRBD1	14	-	TRBJ2-7	TRBV9	CAGSIGQGAYEQYF	TGTGCCGGCAGCATCGGACAGGGTGCCTACGAGCAGTACTTC
TRBD1	15	-	TRBJ2-1	TRBV13	CASSLAGQGYNEQFF	TGTGCCAGCAGCTTAGCCGGACAGGGATACAATGAGCAGTTCTTC
-	18	-	TRBJ1-1	TRBV4-3	CASSQAGTKEIWNTEAFF	TGCGCCAGCAGCCAAGCCGGGACAAAAGAAATCTGGAACACTGAAGCTTTCTTT
-	13	-	TRBJ2-7	TRBV7-9	CASSIRGPYEQYF	TGTGCCAGCAGTATCAGGGGTCCCTACGAGCAGTACTTC
TRBD2	17	-	TRBJ2-7	TRBV7-2	CASSLGTSGRGAYEQYF	TGTGCCAGCAGCCTGGGGACTAGCGGGAGGGGAGCCTACGAGCAGTACTTC
-	14	-	TRBJ2-1	TRBV6-1	CASTYTGTVNEQFF	TGTGCCAGTACGTATACCGGGACTGTTAATGAGCAGTTCTTC
-	14	-	TRBJ2-7	TRBV7-9	CASSFDRYWDEQYF	TGTGCCAGCAGCTTCGACAGGTACTGGGACGAGCAGTACTTC
-	13	-	TRBJ2-7	TRBV9	CASSVGRGHEQYF	TGTGCCAGCAGCGTAGGGAGGGGGCACGAGCAGTACTTC
-	13	few	TRBJ1-1	TRBV30	CAWTGIGNTEAFF	TGTGCCTGGACAGGGATTGGGAACACTGAAGCTTTCTTT
-	13	-	TRBJ1-6	TRBV9	CASSRQVNSPLHF	TGTGCCAGCAGCAGACAGGTTAATTCACCCCTCCACTTT